This record looks at one TCR beta chain sequence and its context. As yet, its antigen is unknown. The data derive from a study of early stage breast cancer tumors. Germline loops: CDR1 SGHAT, CDR2 FQDESV (reference sequence). The ends were cut back, 1 base at V and 11 bases at J, with 9 bases in the middle. The CDR3 extends over 12 amino acids. The study's findings and limits: Commonly generated sequences made up most enriched TCRB sequences shared between patients. Tumors had approximately 2.7-fold higher T cell density than normal breast.

Only in-frame clones appear in the TCRdb table, and some are missing; sequencing was by immunoSEQ multiplex PCR. Of fewer than 9,000 clones in the sample, roughly 65% were seen once. The chain joins TRBV11-1 to TRBJ2-1; a weak D match, TRBD1 (6 bases). The specimen sequenced was breast tumor tissue. This receptor was identified in a person aged 65 to 85 with breast cancer. The CDR3 is CASSLGGGKQFF. In nucleotides, the CDR3 is TGTGCCAGCAGCTTAGGAGGGGGAAAGCAGTTCTTC.